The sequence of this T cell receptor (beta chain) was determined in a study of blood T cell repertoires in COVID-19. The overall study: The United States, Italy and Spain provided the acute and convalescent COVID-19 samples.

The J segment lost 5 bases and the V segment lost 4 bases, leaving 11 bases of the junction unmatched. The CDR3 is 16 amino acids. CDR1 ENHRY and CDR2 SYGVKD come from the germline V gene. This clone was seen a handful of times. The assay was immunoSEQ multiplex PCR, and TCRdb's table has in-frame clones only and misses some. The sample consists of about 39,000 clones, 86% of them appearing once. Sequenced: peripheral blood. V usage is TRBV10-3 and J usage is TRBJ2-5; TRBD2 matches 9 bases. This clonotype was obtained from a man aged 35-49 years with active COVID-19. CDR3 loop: CAISGAEAGGGETQYF. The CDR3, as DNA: TGTGCCATCAGTGGTGCCGAAGCGGGAGGAGGTGAGACCCAGTACTTC.